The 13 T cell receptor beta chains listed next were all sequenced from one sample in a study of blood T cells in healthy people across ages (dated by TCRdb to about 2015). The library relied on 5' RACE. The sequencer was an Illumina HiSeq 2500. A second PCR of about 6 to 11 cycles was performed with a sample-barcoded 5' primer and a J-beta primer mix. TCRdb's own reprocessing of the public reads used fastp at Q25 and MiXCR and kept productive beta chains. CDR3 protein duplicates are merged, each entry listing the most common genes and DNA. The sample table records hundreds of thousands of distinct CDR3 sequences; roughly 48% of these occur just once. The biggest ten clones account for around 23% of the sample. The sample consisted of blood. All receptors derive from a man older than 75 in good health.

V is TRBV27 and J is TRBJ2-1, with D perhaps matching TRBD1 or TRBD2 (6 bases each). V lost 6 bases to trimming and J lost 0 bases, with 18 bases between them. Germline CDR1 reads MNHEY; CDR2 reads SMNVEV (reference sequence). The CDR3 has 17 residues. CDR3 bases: TGTGCCAGCAGCGGTGGCCAGGGGACTTTCTCCTACAATGAGCAGTTCTTC. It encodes CASSGGQGTFSYNEQFF.

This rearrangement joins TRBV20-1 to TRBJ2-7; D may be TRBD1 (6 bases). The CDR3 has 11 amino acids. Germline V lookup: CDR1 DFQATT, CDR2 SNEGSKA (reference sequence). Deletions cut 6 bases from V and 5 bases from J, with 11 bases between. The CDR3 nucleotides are TGCAGTGCACAGAGACAGGACGAGCAGTACTTC. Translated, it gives CSAQRQDEQYF.

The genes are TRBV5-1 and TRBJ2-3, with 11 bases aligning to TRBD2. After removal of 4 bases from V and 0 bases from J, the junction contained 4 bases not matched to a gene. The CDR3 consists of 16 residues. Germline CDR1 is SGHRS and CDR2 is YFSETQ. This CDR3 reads CASSPGLAGSTDTQYF. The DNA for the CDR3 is TGCGCCAGCAGCCCTGGACTAGCGGGCAGCACAGATACGCAGTATTTT.

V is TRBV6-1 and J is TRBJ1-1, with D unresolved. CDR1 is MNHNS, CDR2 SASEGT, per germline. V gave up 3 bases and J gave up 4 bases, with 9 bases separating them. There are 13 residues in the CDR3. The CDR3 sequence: CASSEIGTTEAFF. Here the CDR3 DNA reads TGTGCCAGCAGTGAGATAGGCACCACTGAAGCTTTCTTT.

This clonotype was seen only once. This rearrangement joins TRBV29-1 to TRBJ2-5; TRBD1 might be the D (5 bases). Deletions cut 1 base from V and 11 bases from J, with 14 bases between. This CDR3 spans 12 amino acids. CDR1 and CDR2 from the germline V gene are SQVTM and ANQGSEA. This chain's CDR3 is CSVEVVGREQYF. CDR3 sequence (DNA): TGCAGCGTTGAAGTAGTGGGGCGTGAGCAGTACTTC.

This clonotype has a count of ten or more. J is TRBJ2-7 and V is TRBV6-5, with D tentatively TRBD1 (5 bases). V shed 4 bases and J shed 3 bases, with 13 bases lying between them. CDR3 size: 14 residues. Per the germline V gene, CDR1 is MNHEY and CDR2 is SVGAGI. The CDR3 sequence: CASSFDRDLYEQYF. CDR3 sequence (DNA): TGTGCCAGCAGTTTCGACAGAGACCTCTACGAGCAGTACTTC.

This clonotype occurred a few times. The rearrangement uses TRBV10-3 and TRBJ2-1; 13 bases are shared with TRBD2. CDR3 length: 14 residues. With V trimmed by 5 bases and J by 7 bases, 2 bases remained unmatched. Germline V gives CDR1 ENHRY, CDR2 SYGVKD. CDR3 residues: CAISTSGGGNEQFF. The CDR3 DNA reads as TGTGCCATCAGTACTAGCGGGGGGGGGAATGAGCAGTTCTTC.

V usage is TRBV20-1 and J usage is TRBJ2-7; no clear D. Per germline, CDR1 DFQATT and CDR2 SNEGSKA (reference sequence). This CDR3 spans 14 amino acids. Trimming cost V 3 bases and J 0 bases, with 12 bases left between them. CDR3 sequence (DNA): TGCAGTGCTAGGGACCTGGGCAGCTCCTACGAGCAGTACTTC. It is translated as CSARDLGSSYEQYF.

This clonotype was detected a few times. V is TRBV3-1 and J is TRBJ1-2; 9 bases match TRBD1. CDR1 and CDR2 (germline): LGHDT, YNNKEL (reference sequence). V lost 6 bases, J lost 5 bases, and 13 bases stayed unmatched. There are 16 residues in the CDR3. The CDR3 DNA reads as TGTGCCAGCAGTCCCGACCCCGGGACAGGGACATATGGCTACACCTTC. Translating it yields CASSPDPGTGTYGYTF.

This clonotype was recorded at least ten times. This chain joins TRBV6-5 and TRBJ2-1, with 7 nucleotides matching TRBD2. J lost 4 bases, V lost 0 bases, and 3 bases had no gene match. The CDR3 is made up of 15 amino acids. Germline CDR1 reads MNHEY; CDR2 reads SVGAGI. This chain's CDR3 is CASSYSGGRYNEQFF. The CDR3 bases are TGTGCCAGCAGTTACTCTGGCGGGAGATACAATGAGCAGTTCTTC.

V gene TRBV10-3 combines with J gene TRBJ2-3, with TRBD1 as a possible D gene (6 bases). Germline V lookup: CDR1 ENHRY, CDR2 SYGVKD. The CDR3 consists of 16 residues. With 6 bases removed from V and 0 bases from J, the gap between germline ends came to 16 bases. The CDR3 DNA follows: TGTGCCATCAGCTCACGCGGACAGAGTAGCACAGATACGCAGTATTTT. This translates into CAISSRGQSSTDTQYF.

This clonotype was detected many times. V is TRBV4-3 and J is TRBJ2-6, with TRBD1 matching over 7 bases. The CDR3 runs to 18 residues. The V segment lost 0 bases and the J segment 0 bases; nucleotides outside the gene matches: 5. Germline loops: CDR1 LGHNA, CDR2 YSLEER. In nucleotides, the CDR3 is TGCGCCAGCAGCCAAGATTCGGGGACAGCCTCTGGGGCCAACGTCCTGACTTTC. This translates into CASSQDSGTASGANVLTF.

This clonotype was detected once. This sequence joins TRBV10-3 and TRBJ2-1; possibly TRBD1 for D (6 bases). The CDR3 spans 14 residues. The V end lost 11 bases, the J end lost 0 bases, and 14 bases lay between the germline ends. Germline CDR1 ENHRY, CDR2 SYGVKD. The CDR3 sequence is CASREGVSYNEQFF. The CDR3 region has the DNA TGTGCCTCTCGAGAGGGGGTCTCCTACAATGAGCAGTTCTTC.